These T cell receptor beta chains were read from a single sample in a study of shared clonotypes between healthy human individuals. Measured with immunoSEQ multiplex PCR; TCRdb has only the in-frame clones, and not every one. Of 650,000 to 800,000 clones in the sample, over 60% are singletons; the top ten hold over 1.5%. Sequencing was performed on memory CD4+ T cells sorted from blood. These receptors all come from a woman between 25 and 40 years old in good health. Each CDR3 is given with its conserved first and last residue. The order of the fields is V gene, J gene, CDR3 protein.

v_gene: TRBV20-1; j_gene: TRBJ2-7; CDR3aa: CSATGSYEQYF
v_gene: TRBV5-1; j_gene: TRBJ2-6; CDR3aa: CASSPTTGGSSGANVLTF
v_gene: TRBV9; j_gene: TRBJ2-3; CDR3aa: CASSVAPRSTDTQYF
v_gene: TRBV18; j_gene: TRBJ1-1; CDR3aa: CASSPTVNTEAFF
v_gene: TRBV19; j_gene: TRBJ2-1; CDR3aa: CASRSTSWEQFF
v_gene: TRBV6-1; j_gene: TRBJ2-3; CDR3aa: CASIEVRGDTQYF
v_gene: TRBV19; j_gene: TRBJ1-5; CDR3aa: CASSILHNQPQHF
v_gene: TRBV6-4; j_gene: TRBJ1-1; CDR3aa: CASSFEGNTEAFF
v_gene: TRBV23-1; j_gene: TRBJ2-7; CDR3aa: CASLLYEQYF
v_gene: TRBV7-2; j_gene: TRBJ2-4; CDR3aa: CASSPLGGKNIQYF
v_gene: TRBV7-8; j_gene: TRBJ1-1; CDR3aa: CASSQTGGVNTEAFF
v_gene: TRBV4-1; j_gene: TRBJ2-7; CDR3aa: CASSQAGLAGVPKSYEQYF
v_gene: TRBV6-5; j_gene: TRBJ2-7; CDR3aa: CASSLGSDGDEQYF
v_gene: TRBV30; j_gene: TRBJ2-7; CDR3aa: CAWADGYEQYF
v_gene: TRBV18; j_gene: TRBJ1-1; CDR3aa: CASSQAAGGLGHTEAFF
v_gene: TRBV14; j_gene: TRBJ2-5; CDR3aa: CASSQLAGASQETQYF
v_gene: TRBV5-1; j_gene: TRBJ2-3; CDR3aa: CASSLAAEESSDTQYF
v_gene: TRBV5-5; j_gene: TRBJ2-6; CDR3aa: CASSDDSYSGANVLTF
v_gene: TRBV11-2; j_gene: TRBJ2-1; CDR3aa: CASSLNSQGGSNEQFF
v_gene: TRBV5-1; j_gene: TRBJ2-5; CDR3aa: CASSTGPTQYF
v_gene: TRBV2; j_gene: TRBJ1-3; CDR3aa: CASSGTGGPISGNTIYF
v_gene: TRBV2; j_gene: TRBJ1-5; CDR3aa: CASRGTGGTQPQHF
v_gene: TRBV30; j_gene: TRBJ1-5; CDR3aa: CAWGATGNQPQHF
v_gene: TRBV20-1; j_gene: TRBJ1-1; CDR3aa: CSARVIGEAFF
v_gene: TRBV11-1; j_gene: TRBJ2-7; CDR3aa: CASSARGQGTIEQYF
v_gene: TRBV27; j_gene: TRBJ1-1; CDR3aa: CASSLMLTGSAEAFF
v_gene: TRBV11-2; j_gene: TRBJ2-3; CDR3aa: CASSSHLRLAGGVGDTQYF
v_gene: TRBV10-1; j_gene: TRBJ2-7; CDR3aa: CASSESIVGQGGFYEQYF
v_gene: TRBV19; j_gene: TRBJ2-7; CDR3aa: CASSSWAPPYPYEQYF
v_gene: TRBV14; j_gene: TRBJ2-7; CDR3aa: CASSPLFGTTTYEQYF
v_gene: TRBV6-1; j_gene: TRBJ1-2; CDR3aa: CASSGGIRGYTF
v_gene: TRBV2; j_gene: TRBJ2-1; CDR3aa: CASSEQDNEQFF
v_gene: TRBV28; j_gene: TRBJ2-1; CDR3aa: CASSSPTVINNEQFF
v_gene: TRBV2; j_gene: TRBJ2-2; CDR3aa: CASRELTGELFF
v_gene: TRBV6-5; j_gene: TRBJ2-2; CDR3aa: CASSSPVGVNTGELFF
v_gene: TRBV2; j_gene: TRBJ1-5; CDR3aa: CASSVRSAGFYSQPQHF
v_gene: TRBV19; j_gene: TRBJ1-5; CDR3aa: CASSDRAQPQHF
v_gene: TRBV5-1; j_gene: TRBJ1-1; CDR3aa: CASSLLAGPEGTEAFF
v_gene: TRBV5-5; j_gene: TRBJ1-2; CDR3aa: CASSLDRDGYTF
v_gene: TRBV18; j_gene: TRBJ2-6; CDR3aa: CASSPDKSGANVLTF
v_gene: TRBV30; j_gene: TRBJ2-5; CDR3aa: CAWNPGREETQYF
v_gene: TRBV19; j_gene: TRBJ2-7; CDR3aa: CASSMSWANSYEQYF
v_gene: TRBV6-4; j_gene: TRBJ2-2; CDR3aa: CASSTGVTGELFF